The 5 T cell receptor beta chains below all came from one sample that was sequenced in a study of cytomegalovirus exposure and HLA in healthy donors (dated by TCRdb to between 2016 and 2019). The library was made by the immunoSEQ multiplex PCR assay. For the multiplex PCR, a mixture combining 60 forward primers for TCR Vbeta segments and 13 reverse primers for TCR Jbeta segments was used. TCRdb's version of the immuneACCESS table is confined to in-frame rearrangements and falls short of the full clone set. An unresolved V gene accounts for under half of the shortfall where checked; the remainder is of unknown origin. The sample contains 200,000 to 250,000 clones, approximately 80% of them found a single time. The ten largest clones capture 0.22% of the sample. The sample comprised PBMCs. The receptors shown here come from a girl aged 2-10 years in good health and CMV-seronegative.

CDR3 sequence: CASREGTALRELFF. DNA of the CDR3: TGTGCCAGCAGGGAAGGGACTGCCCTTAGGGAGCTGTTTTTT. This sequence joins TRBV28 and TRBJ2-2; a weak D match, TRBD2 (6 bases). Germline-derived CDR1 and CDR2 are MDHEN and SYDVKM. CDR3 length: 14 residues. V lost 6 bases and J lost 9, with 17 bases in between.

The rearrangement joins TRBV5-5 to TRBJ2-1, with 10 bases identical to TRBD2. In germline, CDR1 is SGHKS, CDR2 YYEKEE (reference sequence). Losses at the gene ends were 0 bases for V and 7 bases for J; bases not matched to a gene: 16. CDR3 length: 19 residues. This CDR3 is CASSLAPWSSGRFTNEQFF. The CDR3 region has the DNA TGTGCCAGCAGCTTGGCGCCCTGGAGTAGCGGGAGGTTTACGAATGAGCAGTTCTTC.

The genes are TRBV7-2 and TRBJ2-1; D is unclear. The CDR3 is made up of 13 amino acids. Germline V gene lookup returns CDR1 SGHTA and CDR2 FQGNSA. V lost 2 bases to trimming and J lost 5 bases, with 7 bases between them. The CDR3 DNA reads as TGTGCCAGCAGCTTATTGCGGAACAATGAGCAGTTCTTC. Its protein product is CASSLLRNNEQFF.

CDR3 sequence: CASSEQAVSGNTIYF. In nucleotides, the CDR3 is TGTGCCAGCAGTGAACAGGCCGTCTCTGGAAACACCATATATTTT. The chain recombines TRBV6-1 with TRBJ1-3; D call uncertain. Between the trimmed V and J ends, which lost 2 bases and 0 bases, there was a span of 8 bases. The CDR3 sequence is 15 residues long. Germline V CDR1 and CDR2: MNHNS, SASEGT.

The CDR3 coding sequence is TGCGCCAGCAGCCACAGCCCGGGACTGGCCCCCCAACTGAACTATGGCTACACCTTC. Protein sequence: CASSHSPGLAPQLNYGYTF. This rearrangement joins TRBV5-1 to TRBJ1-2; perhaps TRBD1 as D (5 bases). The CDR3 has 19 residues. V was shortened by 4 bases and J by 2 bases, with 27 bases between the two germline ends. Germline CDR1 and CDR2: SGHRS and YFSETQ.